Below are 29 T cell receptor beta chains sequenced from a single sample in a study of beta chain features in type 1 diabetes. Since all of the isolated RNA was reverse transcribed, expressed TCRB transcripts were what got sequenced. This table comes from immunoSEQ multiplex PCR, and its TCRdb copy is limited to in-frame clones, with some not included. The repertoire holds some 230,000 clones, with 9.6% as singletons. The sequenced sample was naive CD4+ T cells from blood. These TCRs come from a woman under 30 in good health.

The V gene is TRBV5-4, the J gene TRBJ2-7, with D uncertain. The germline CDR1 and CDR2 sequences are SGHNT and YYREEE (reference sequence). Trimming cost V 3 bases and J 1 base, with 8 bases left between them. The CDR3 is 13 amino acids. CDR3 DNA sequence: TGTGCCAGCAGCTCCCGGTTATCCTACGAGCAGTACTTC. Its protein is CASSSRLSYEQYF. Full variable domain (remainder filled in from reference TRBV5-4 and TRBJ2-7): ETGVTQSPTHLIKTRGQQVTLRCSSQSGHNTVSWYQQALGQGPQFIFQYYREEENGRGNFPPRFSGLQFPNYSSELNVNALELDDSALYLCASSSRLSYEQYFGPGTRLTVT.

The chain links TRBV5-1 to TRBJ2-5; 10 positions match TRBD2. Unmatched junction bases numbered 5, after V lost 2 bases and J lost 4 bases. Germline V gene sequence: CDR1 SGHRS, CDR2 YFSETQ. The CDR3 runs to 15 residues. Written as DNA, the CDR3 is TGCGCCAGCAGCTTCCTAGCGGGAGAGGGAGAGACCCAGTACTTC. It translates to CASSFLAGEGETQYF. Together with reference TRBV5-1 and TRBJ2-5, the CDR3 gives the full variable domain: KAGVTQTPRYLIKTRGQQVTLSCSPISGHRSVSWYQQTPGQGLQFLFEYFSETQRNKGNFPGRFSGRQFSNSRSEMNVSTLELGDSALYLCASSFLAGEGETQYFGPGTRLLVL.

This clone showed up just a few times. The chain combines TRBV6-6 with TRBJ1-2; D gene ambiguous. The CDR3 loop spans 15 amino acids. V was trimmed by 0 bases and J by 3 bases, leaving 11 bases between them. Germline loops: CDR1 MNHNY, CDR2 SVGAGI (reference sequence). The CDR3 is CASSYSKREYYGYTF. CDR3 DNA: TGTGCCAGCAGTTACTCGAAACGGGAATACTATGGCTACACCTTC.

The rearrangement links TRBV2 to TRBJ1-2, with 9 bases fitting TRBD1. CDR3 length: 14 residues. From germline, CDR1 is SNHLY and CDR2 FYNNEI. Unmatched junction bases numbered 9, after V lost 6 bases and J lost 7 bases. The CDR3 DNA reads TGTGCCAGCAGAGCCGGGACAGGGTTTCCTGGCTACACCTTC. Protein: CASRAGTGFPGYTF.

In this sample, this clone turned up a few times. This chain links TRBV30 with TRBJ1-1, with D tentatively TRBD1 (6 bases). The CDR3 is made up of 12 amino acids. Trimming left V 5 bases short and J 0 bases short, with 7 bases between. Looked up from germline, CDR1 is GTSNPN and CDR2 is SVGIG (reference sequence). In DNA, the CDR3 is TGTGCCTGGGGACAGATGAACACTGAAGCTTTCTTT. It translates to CAWGQMNTEAFF.

Only a few counts were recorded for this clone. The chain uses TRBV4-1 and TRBJ1-2, with D hard to call. Trimming stripped 1 base from V and 0 bases from J, with 9 bases between. The germline V gene has CDR1 MGHRA and CDR2 YSYEKL. The CDR3 has 15 residues. DNA of the CDR3: TGCGCCAGCAGCCAAGTTGTCGGAGCTAACTATGGCTACACCTTC. This sequence encodes CASSQVVGANYGYTF.

The V gene is TRBV19, the J gene TRBJ2-7, with a tentative D call TRBD1 (5 bases). CDR1 is LNHDA and CDR2 is SQIVND in the germline V gene (reference sequence). This CDR3 comprises 13 residues. Trimming took 4 bases from V and 8 from J, leaving 15 bases between them. This chain's CDR3 is CASSTGVQGQQYF. In DNA, the CDR3 is TGTGCCAGTAGTACGGGTGTGCAGGGCCAGCAGTACTTC.

This clone has a handful of counts. The chain joins TRBV19 to TRBJ2-3; perhaps TRBD2 as D (7 bases). CDR1 LNHDA and CDR2 SQIVND come from the germline V gene (reference sequence). The V end was cut by 9 bases, the J end by 4 bases, with 20 bases between. The CDR3 totals 15 residues. CDR3: CASQNRGAASDTQYF. The CDR3 bases are TGTGCCAGCCAAAATCGGGGGGCCGCATCAGATACGCAGTATTTT.

This clone appeared a few times. The chain carries TRBV7-2 and TRBJ1-1; tentative D call: TRBD1 (6 bases). The CDR3 loop spans 15 amino acids. With 3 bases removed from V and 0 bases from J, the gap between germline ends came to 11 bases. Germline CDR1 SGHTA, CDR2 FQGNSA. The CDR3 protein is CASSLGTGLNTEAFF. DNA of the CDR3: TGTGCCAGCAGCTTGGGCACAGGGTTGAACACTGAAGCTTTCTTT.

This clone showed up just a few times. The CDR3 DNA reads TGTGCCAGTAGTTCGCGGACTAGCGGGGGGGCCTCAGAGACCCAGTACTTC. Translated, it gives CASSSRTSGGASETQYF. The chain uses TRBV19 and TRBJ2-5; 15 nucleotides line up with TRBD2. In germline, CDR1 is LNHDA, CDR2 SQIVND (reference sequence). The V gene end was trimmed by 5 bases and the J gene end by 4 bases; junction bases not matched to a gene: 8. This CDR3 has 17 residues.

This clone was observed a few times. The genes are TRBV7-3 and TRBJ1-5; D gene uncertain. V was trimmed by 3 bases and J by 5 bases, leaving 8 bases between them. Germline CDR1 is SGHTA and CDR2 is FQGTGA. The length of the CDR3 is 13 residues. CDR3 sequence reads: CASSLWADQPQHF. CDR3 DNA sequence: TGTGCCAGCAGCTTGTGGGCAGATCAGCCCCAGCATTTT.

About this clone: Other DNA sequences in the sample encode the same CDR3. V and J are TRBV5-1 and TRBJ2-7, with 13 positions matching TRBD2. Germline trimming cut 0 bases from V and 0 bases from J; bases unmatched to any gene: 3. This CDR3 has 17 amino acids. Germline assignment: CDR1 SGHRS and CDR2 YFSETQ. As DNA, the CDR3 is TGCGCCAGCAGCTTGGGACTAGCGGGGGGAAGCTCCTACGAGCAGTACTTC. Translation: CASSLGLAGGSSYEQYF.

The CDR3 here is CASSEILERGGRETQYF. The CDR3 region has the DNA TGTGCCAGCAGTGAAATATTGGAGCGGGGGGGCCGGGAGACCCAGTACTTC. The chain carries TRBV25-1 and TRBJ2-5; 10 bases are a match to TRBD2. The CDR3 is made up of 17 amino acids. With V trimmed by 2 bases and J by 5 bases, 11 bases remained unmatched. Germline CDR1 is MGHDK and CDR2 is SYGVNS.

This rearrangement joins TRBV6-4 to TRBJ2-3, with D perhaps matching TRBD1 (5 bases). The germline gives CDR1 MRHNA, CDR2 SNTAGT. V lost 6 bases and J 5 bases, leaving 15 bases between the germline ends. This CDR3 comprises 14 residues. CDR3 DNA sequence: TGTGCCAGCAGCGCCGGCGACAGAAGAGATACGCAGTATTTT. Translated, it gives CASSAGDRRDTQYF.

As DNA, the CDR3 is TGTGCCAGAGAGAGACAGGGCGCCAAGAACACTGAAGCTTTCTTT. The encoded protein is CARERQGAKNTEAFF. The chain combines TRBV2 with TRBJ1-1, with 7 bases matching TRBD1. This CDR3 spans 15 amino acids. Per the germline V gene, CDR1 is SNHLY and CDR2 is FYNNEI. V was clipped by 9 bases and J by 1 base; unmatched bases: 11.

This clone was seen only a few times. Distinct nucleotide sequences in the sample also encode this CDR3. This chain links TRBV5-1 with TRBJ2-5; possible D gene TRBD1, 5 bases. CDR3 length: 13 residues. The V and J ends lost 2 bases and 2 bases respectively, with 7 bases between them. Germline V gene lookup returns CDR1 SGHRS and CDR2 YFSETQ. The CDR3 here is CASSLDRQETQYF. In DNA, the CDR3 is TGCGCCAGCAGCTTAGACAGACAAGAGACCCAGTACTTC.

The chain uses TRBV6-5 and TRBJ2-5, with D uncertain. CDR1 and CDR2 from the germline V gene are MNHEY and SVGAGI. There are 11 residues in the CDR3. The V gene lost 6 bases and the J gene lost 5 bases, with 7 bases spanning the gap. The CDR3 loop is CASSERETQYF. As DNA, the CDR3 is TGTGCCAGCAGCGAACGGGAGACCCAGTACTTC.

V and J are TRBV14 and TRBJ2-7; D possibly corresponds to TRBD2 (5 bases). Trimming pared 2 bases from V and 0 bases from J, leaving 11 bases between. The germline V gene encodes CDR1 SGHDN and CDR2 FVKESK. CDR3 size: 15 residues. CDR3 nucleotides: TGTGCCAGCAGCCAATTACCCGGAGGCTCCTACGAGCAGTACTTC. It specifies CASSQLPGGSYEQYF. Full variable domain (outside the CDR3, taken from reference TRBV14 and TRBJ2-7): EAGVTQFPSHSVIEKGQTVTLRCDPISGHDNLYWYRRVMGKEIKFLLHFVKESKQDESGMPNNRFLAERTGGTYSTLKVQPAELEDSGVYFCASSQLPGGSYEQYFGPGTRLTVT.

In its sample, this clone was seen a few times. The rearrangement uses TRBV19 and TRBJ1-5; no clear D gene. V was shortened by 8 bases and J by 7 bases, with 15 bases between the two germline ends. The CDR3 spans 13 residues. Per the germline V gene, CDR1 is LNHDA and CDR2 is SQIVND (reference sequence). CDR3 in DNA: TGTGCCAGTGGGTTCGGGGTTGGACAGCCCCAGCATTTT. It translates to CASGFGVGQPQHF.

This chain links TRBV7-9 with TRBJ1-6, with a tentative D call TRBD1 (6 bases). This CDR3 comprises 16 residues. The V gene's germline CDR1 is SEHNR and CDR2 FQNEAQ (reference sequence). V was cut by 5 bases and J by 5 bases, with 16 bases left in between. The CDR3 coding sequence is TGTGCCAGCAGCCACCTGTGGGGGGGGCATAATTCACCCCTCCACTTT. It translates to CASSHLWGGHNSPLHF.

This clone came up many times. The chain joins TRBV7-9 to TRBJ2-3; 8 nucleotides line up with TRBD1. The CDR3 covers 11 residues. Germline loops: CDR1 SEHNR, CDR2 FQNEAQ (reference sequence). With V trimmed by 5 bases and J by 14 bases, 6 bases remained unmatched. CDR3: CASSPTGGLYF. The DNA for the CDR3 is TGTGCCAGCAGCCCCACAGGGGGTCTGTATTTT.

The V call is TRBV18, the J call TRBJ2-7; D is perhaps TRBD2 (6 bases). The germline gives CDR1 KGHSH, CDR2 LQKENI. The CDR3 is 13 amino acids. V lost 3 bases and J lost 5, with 11 bases in between. The CDR3 DNA reads TGTGCCAGCTCACCCCCGGGAGAGAACGAGCAGTACTTC. Its translation: CASSPPGENEQYF.

This clone has more than one count but fewer than ten. V gene TRBV18 combines with J gene TRBJ1-1, with no clear D. This CDR3 has 13 residues. Trimming removed 3 bases at V and 8 bases at J, with 13 bases between. Germline loops: CDR1 KGHSH, CDR2 LQKENI. This chain's CDR3 is CASSPLTSAEAFF. In nucleotides, the CDR3 is TGTGCCAGCTCACCCCTGACATCAGCCGAAGCTTTCTTT.

The V gene is TRBV5-4, the J gene TRBJ2-2; perhaps TRBD1 as D (6 bases). The CDR3 loop spans 17 amino acids. V lost 0 bases to trimming and J lost 4 bases, with 16 bases between them. Germline V CDR1 and CDR2: SGHNT, YYREEE (reference sequence). CDR3 residues: CASSLVPGPRGTGELFF. As DNA, the CDR3 is TGTGCCAGCAGCTTGGTTCCAGGGCCCAGGGGCACCGGGGAGCTGTTTTTT.

This clone was seen a handful of times. This chain joins TRBV7-9 and TRBJ2-1, with 11 bases matching TRBD2. Germline loops: CDR1 SEHNR, CDR2 FQNEAQ (reference sequence). The CDR3 runs 15 residues. The V and J ends lost 6 bases and 3 bases, in that order; junction bases with no gene match: 4. The CDR3 loop reads CASSPGTSGYNEQFF. CDR3 DNA sequence: TGTGCCAGCAGTCCCGGGACTAGCGGCTACAATGAGCAGTTCTTC.

There are a few counts of this clone. Other DNA sequences in this specimen translate into the identical CDR3. The rearrangement links TRBV6-5 to TRBJ1-5, with TRBD1 identical over 7 bases. CDR3 length equals 15 residues. V shed 4 bases and J 2 bases; nucleotides not matched to a gene: 5. In germline, CDR1 is MNHEY, CDR2 SVGAGI. As DNA, the CDR3 is TGTGCCAGCAGTTCGGCGACAGGGCGCAATCAGCCCCAGCATTTT. It specifies CASSSATGRNQPQHF.

The chain links TRBV30 to TRBJ2-2; D is perhaps TRBD2 (5 bases). This CDR3 region has 17 residues. V shed 0 bases and J shed 4 bases, with 18 bases lying between them. The germline V gene encodes CDR1 GTSNPN and CDR2 SVGIG (reference sequence). CDR3 DNA: TGTGCCTGGAGTGTAGTGGGGTCGAGGGAGACCACCGGGGAGCTGTTTTTT. Translating gives CAWSVVGSRETTGELFF.

CDR3 DNA: TGTGCCAGCAGCCAAGATGGGGGGGTCGGGGAGCTGTTTTTT. This codes for CASSQDGGVGELFF. The chain joins TRBV4-2 to TRBJ2-2, with TRBD2 matching over 7 bases. The germline V gene has CDR1 LGHNA and CDR2 YNFKEQ. The CDR3 consists of 14 residues. V shed 0 bases and J 7 bases; nucleotides not matched to a gene: 2.

This chain joins TRBV9 and TRBJ1-3; no firm D call. Per the germline V gene, CDR1 is SGDLS and CDR2 is YYNGEE. V lost 0 bases to trimming and J lost 1 base, with 8 bases between them. The CDR3 consists of 15 residues. The CDR3 loop is CASSVDGGSGNTIYF. Written as DNA, the CDR3 is TGTGCCAGCAGCGTAGATGGAGGGTCTGGAAACACCATATATTTT.